These 6 T cell receptor beta chains were all obtained from the same sample, sequenced in a study of T cells in Graves' hyperthyroidism and ophthalmopathy. There were TCR beta CDR3 regions amplified from RNA transcripts. The HTBI primer set was used in a first-round RT-PCR of the TCR CDR3. MiXCR, run by TCRdb on the multiplex PCR reads, gives a single entry per CDR3 protein. The sample lists about 400,000 distinct CDR3 sequences; 11% to 15% were seen once. What was sequenced was blood. The source is a man aged 45 to 65 with Graves' ophthalmopathy.

This clonotype was seen ten or more times. The chain joins TRBV20-1 to TRBJ2-5, with TRBD2 matching over 10 bases. The germline gives CDR1 DFQATT, CDR2 SNEGSKA (reference sequence). The V gene end was trimmed by 4 bases and the J gene end by 4 bases; junction bases not matched to a gene: 6. CDR3 length equals 14 residues. DNA for the CDR3: TGCAGTGCTAAGGCTAGCGGGAGAATAGAGACCCAGTACTTC. It translates to CSAKASGRIETQYF.

This clonotype was recorded a few times. The gene calls are TRBV29-1 and TRBJ2-7; TRBD1 matches at 11 bases. V dropped 7 bases and J dropped 2; count of bases not matched to a gene: 7. The CDR3 covers 14 residues. Germline V lookup: CDR1 SQVTM, CDR2 ANQGSEA. This CDR3 is CSAGGTGGTYEQYF. The CDR3 nucleotides read TGCAGCGCCGGAGGGACAGGGGGGACCTACGAGCAGTACTTC.

The chain uses TRBV6-5 and TRBJ1-5, with D perhaps TRBD1 (6 bases). Between the trimmed V and J ends, which lost 4 bases and 2 bases, there was a span of 15 bases. There are 16 residues in the CDR3. Germline V gives CDR1 MNHEY, CDR2 SVGAGI. Written as DNA, the CDR3 is TGTGCCAGCAGTTCGCCCTACAGGGTCGGCAATCAGCCCCAGCATTTT. Encoded protein: CASSSPYRVGNQPQHF.

A remark on this clonotype: A single base separates this from a much larger clone, so it may be a read error. The V call is TRBV2, the J call TRBJ2-1; D uncertain. CDR3 size: 15 residues. V was trimmed by 5 bases and J by 0 bases, leaving 11 bases between them. Looked up from germline, CDR1 is SNHLY and CDR2 is FYNNEI. CDR3 amino acids: CASSHVESSYNEQFF. The CDR3 region has the DNA TGTGCCAGCAGTCACGTTGAGAGCTCCTACAATGAGCAGTTCTTC.

In this sample, this clonotype turned up a few times. The genes are TRBV6-5 and TRBJ1-1; D not certain. V dropped 2 bases and J dropped 8 bases, with 12 bases sitting between them. The CDR3 is made up of 13 amino acids. The germline CDR1 and CDR2 sequences are MNHEY and SVGAGI. The CDR3: CASSYEGSQEAFF. The CDR3 DNA reads TGTGCCAGCAGTTACGAGGGCTCACAGGAAGCTTTCTTT.

This chain links TRBV2 with TRBJ1-5, with D possibly matching TRBD1 (5 bases). CDR1 and CDR2 from the germline V gene are SNHLY and FYNNEI. V lost 4 bases, J lost 3 bases, and 16 bases lay in between. This CDR3 is 16 amino acids long. CDR3 sequence: CASSGAFGGVNQPQHF. The CDR3 DNA is TGTGCCAGCAGTGGGGCATTTGGAGGGGTCAATCAGCCCCAGCATTTT.